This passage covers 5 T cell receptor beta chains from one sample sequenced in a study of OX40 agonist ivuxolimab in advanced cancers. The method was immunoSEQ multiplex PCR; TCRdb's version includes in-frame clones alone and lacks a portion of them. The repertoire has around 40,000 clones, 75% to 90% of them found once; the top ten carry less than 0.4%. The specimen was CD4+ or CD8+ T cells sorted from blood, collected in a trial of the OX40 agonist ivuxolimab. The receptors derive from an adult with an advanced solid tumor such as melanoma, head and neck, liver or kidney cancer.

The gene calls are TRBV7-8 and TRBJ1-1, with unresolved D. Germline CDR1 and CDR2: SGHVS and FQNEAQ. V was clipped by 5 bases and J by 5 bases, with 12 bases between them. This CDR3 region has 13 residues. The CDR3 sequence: CASSPLRKTEAFF. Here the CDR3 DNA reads TGTGCCAGCAGCCCCTTAAGAAAGACTGAAGCTTTCTTT.

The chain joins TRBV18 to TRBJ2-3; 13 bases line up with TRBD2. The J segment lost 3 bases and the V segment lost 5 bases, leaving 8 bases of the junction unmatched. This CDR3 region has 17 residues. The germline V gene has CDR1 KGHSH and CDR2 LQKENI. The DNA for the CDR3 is TGTGCCAGCTCAACCCTCCCGGGACTAGCGGGAACAGATACGCAGTATTTT. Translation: CASSTLPGLAGTDTQYF.

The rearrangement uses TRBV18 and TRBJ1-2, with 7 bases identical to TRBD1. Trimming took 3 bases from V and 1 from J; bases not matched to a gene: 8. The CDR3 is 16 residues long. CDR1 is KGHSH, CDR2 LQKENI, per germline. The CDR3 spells CASSPSGNRGNYGYTF. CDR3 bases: TGTGCCAGCTCACCCAGTGGGAACAGGGGTAACTATGGCTACACCTTC.

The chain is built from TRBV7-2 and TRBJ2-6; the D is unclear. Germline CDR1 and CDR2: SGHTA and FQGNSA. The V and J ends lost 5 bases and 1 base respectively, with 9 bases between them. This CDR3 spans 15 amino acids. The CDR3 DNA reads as TGTGCCAGCAGCGCCTTTATGTCTGGGGCCAACGTCCTGACTTTC. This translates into CASSAFMSGANVLTF.

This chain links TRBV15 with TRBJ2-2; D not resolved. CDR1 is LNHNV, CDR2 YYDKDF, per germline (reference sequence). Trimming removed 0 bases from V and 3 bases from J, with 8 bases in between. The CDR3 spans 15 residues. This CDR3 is CATSREASYTGELFF. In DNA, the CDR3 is TGTGCCACCAGCAGAGAGGCCAGTTACACCGGGGAGCTGTTTTTT.